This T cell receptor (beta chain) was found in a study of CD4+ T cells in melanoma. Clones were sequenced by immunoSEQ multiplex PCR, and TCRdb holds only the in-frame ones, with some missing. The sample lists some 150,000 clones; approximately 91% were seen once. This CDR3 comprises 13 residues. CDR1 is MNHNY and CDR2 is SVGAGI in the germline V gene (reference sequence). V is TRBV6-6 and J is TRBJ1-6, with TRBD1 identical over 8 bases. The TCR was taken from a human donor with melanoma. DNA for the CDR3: TGTGGATCTGGACAGGGATCGGATTCACCCCTCCACTTT. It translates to CGSGQGSDSPLHF.